This T cell receptor (beta chain) comes out of a study of T cells in Graves' hyperthyroidism and ophthalmopathy. There are many counts of this clonotype. The antigen remains unidentified. TCR beta CDR3 regions were amplified from RNA. First-round RT-PCR with HTBI primers amplified the TCR CDR3 region. TCRdb re-analysed the multiplex PCR reads in MiXCR, keeping a single row per CDR3 protein. This sample has a few hundred thousand distinct CDR3 sequences; about half occur once, and the top ten carry more than 7.5%. Trimming at V came to 5 bases and at J to 5 bases, leaving 3 bases not matched to a gene. The CDR3 consists of 14 residues. The study's findings and limits: Most thyroid clonotypes expanded above 0.001 were also detected in blood.

Graves' hyperthyroidism without ophthalmopathy progression within 18 months was termed stable. Every diagnosis used clinical symptoms, serum thyroxine and TRAb, thyroid ultrasound and orbital computed tomography. Input material: peripheral blood or thyroid tissue (not recorded which). The rearrangement links TRBV12-3 or TRBV12-4 to TRBJ1-4; TRBD1 agrees at 9 bases. The clonotype was recovered from a woman under 30 with Graves' hyperthyroidism. DNA for the CDR3: TGTGCCAGCAGTCTTACAGGGGGCAATGAAAAACTGTTTTTT. It codes for CASSLTGGNEKLFF.